Listed here are 16 T cell receptor beta chains from one sample, sequenced in a study of patients and donors after allogeneic stem cell transplantation. TCRdb re-derived calls from the RT-PCR reads in MiXCR, one entry per CDR3 protein. The sample carries roughly 200,000 distinct CDR3 sequences, around two fifths recorded once. The source material was blood, either unsorted or a sorted T cell fraction (not recorded which). The receptors shown here come from a human donor who was either an allogeneic HSCT recipient or a stem cell or donor lymphocyte infusion donor (not recorded which). It is not recorded whose cells these are; they may come from a transplant donor.

The gene calls are TRBV9 and TRBJ2-1, with 11 bases fitting TRBD2. The CDR3 loop spans 17 amino acids. V lost 0 bases and J lost 5; bases outside the gene matches: 7. Germline V gene data show CDR1 as SGDLS and CDR2 as YYNGEE. CDR3 loop: CASSVGLAGRGNNEQFF. DNA for the CDR3: TGTGCCAGCAGCGTAGGACTAGCGGGGCGAGGAAACAATGAGCAGTTCTTC.

The chain couples TRBV5-1 to TRBJ1-1; weak D call: TRBD1 (5 bases). The germline V gene encodes CDR1 SGHRS and CDR2 YFSETQ. The CDR3 has 15 residues. Trimming stripped 5 bases from V and 1 base from J, with 15 bases between. In DNA, the CDR3 is TGCGCCAGCAGTCCCCTGGCCGGGGGGAACACTGAAGCTTTCTTT. Amino acid sequence: CASSPLAGGNTEAFF.

Note on this clonotype: An end of the junction differs from the germline gene, which may be a read error. The V gene is TRBV12-3 or TRBV12-4, the J gene TRBJ1-2, with D tentatively TRBD1 (5 bases). This CDR3 has 13 amino acids. The CDR3 sequence: CASSLGRVYDYTF. In DNA form, the CDR3 reads TGTGCCAGCAGTTTAGGCAGGGTCTATGACTACACCTTC.

This chain joins TRBV10-3 and TRBJ2-7; 8 bases map to TRBD1. The CDR3 is 14 residues long. V lost 2 bases, J lost 2 bases, and 2 bases stayed unmatched. Germline V gene lookup returns CDR1 ENHRY and CDR2 SYGVKD. The CDR3 sequence is CAISEGTGPYEQYF. The CDR3 DNA reads as TGTGCCATCAGTGAGGGGACAGGCCCCTACGAGCAGTACTTC.

This clonotype occurred a few times. The chain is built from TRBV6-5 and TRBJ1-3, with a weak D call TRBD1 (6 bases). Germline CDR1 is MNHEY and CDR2 is SVGAGI. CDR3 length: 15 residues. V lost 5 bases and J lost 0, with 11 bases in between. CDR3 residues: CASSPDRHSGNTIYF. CDR3 coding DNA: TGTGCCAGCAGTCCGGACAGACACTCTGGAAACACCATATATTTT.

The sample holds a few counts of this clonotype. The chain recombines TRBV18 with TRBJ1-3, with 9 bases lining up with TRBD1. The CDR3 sequence is 15 residues long. The trim removed 3 bases at V and 6 bases at J, leaving 6 bases unmatched. Looked up from germline, CDR1 is KGHSH and CDR2 is LQKENI. CDR3 protein: CASSPGTGKENTIYF. The CDR3 DNA reads as TGTGCCAGCTCACCCGGGACAGGGAAGGAAAACACCATATATTTT.

The chain uses TRBV18 and TRBJ1-5, with no clear D. This CDR3 is built from 12 residues. Looked up from germline, CDR1 is KGHSH and CDR2 is LQKENI. With 2 bases removed from V and 7 bases from J, the gap between germline ends came to 6 bases. The CDR3 loop reads CASSPARQPQHF. The CDR3 nucleotides read TGTGCCAGCTCACCAGCGCGACAGCCCCAGCATTTT.

The chain couples TRBV12-3 or TRBV12-4 to TRBJ2-7; D might be TRBD1 (5 bases). CDR3 size: 14 residues. Trimming took off 3 bases at V and 0 bases at J, with 9 bases between the two ends. Here the CDR3 DNA reads TGTGCCAGCAGTTTTGCCAGGGTCTCCTACGAGCAGTACTTC. This gives the protein CASSFARVSYEQYF.

The rearrangement joins TRBV6-5 to TRBJ1-1; no clear D. This CDR3 region has 12 residues. The V gene's germline CDR1 is MNHEY and CDR2 SVGAGI. V was clipped by 8 bases and J by 0 bases, with 7 bases between them. CDR3 nucleotide sequence: TGTGCCAGCGGACTAGTGAACACTGAAGCTTTCTTT. Protein sequence: CASGLVNTEAFF.

The table lists this clonotype with many counts. The gene calls are TRBV11-2 and TRBJ1-3; D not resolved. The CDR3 is 15 amino acids. The V and J ends lost 5 bases and 6 bases respectively, with 17 bases between them. Germline assignment: CDR1 SGHAT and CDR2 FQNNGV. This CDR3 reads CASSLQGSGANTIYF. The CDR3 bases are TGTGCCAGCAGCCTTCAAGGGTCGGGAGCAAACACCATATATTTT. The entire variable domain, with the rest obtained from reference TRBV11-2 and TRBJ1-3, is as follows: EAGVAQSPRYKIIEKRQSVAFWCNPISGHATLYWYQQILGQGPKLLIQFQNNGVVDDSQLPKDRFSAERLKGVDSTLKIQPAKLEDSAVYLCASSLQGSGANTIYFGEGSWLTVV.

The chain links TRBV28 to TRBJ2-5; D remains unclear. This CDR3 spans 14 amino acids. With 6 bases removed from V and 7 bases from J, the gap between germline ends came to 18 bases. CDR1 and CDR2 from the germline V gene are MDHEN and SYDVKM. The CDR3 coding sequence is TGTGCCAGCAGGGGCCGTGGCCTAACCGGGACCCAGTACTTC. Its translation: CASRGRGLTGTQYF.

This clonotype was observed a handful of times. V gene TRBV5-6 combines with J gene TRBJ1-1, with a tentative D call TRBD1 (5 bases). The CDR3 is made up of 15 amino acids. CDR1 is SGHDT, CDR2 YYEEEE, per germline. V gave up 0 bases and J gave up 4 bases, with 13 bases separating them. Written as DNA, the CDR3 is TGTGCCAGCAGCTTGGGGCCGGGGGGAAGCACTGAAGCTTTCTTT. This encodes CASSLGPGGSTEAFF.

The chain links TRBV4-2 to TRBJ1-2; D may be TRBD1 (6 bases). Trimming cost V 3 bases and J 8 bases, with 19 bases left between them. The CDR3 length is 15 residues. Germline CDR1 is LGHNA and CDR2 is YNFKEQ. The CDR3 DNA reads as TGTGCCAGCAGCCACGATCAGGGGATATTTGGCGGCTACACCTTC. Translated: CASSHDQGIFGGYTF.

The rearrangement links TRBV12-3 or TRBV12-4 to TRBJ2-7, with D unclear. This CDR3 spans 12 amino acids. V lost 2 bases, J lost 7 bases, and 9 bases lay in between. CDR3 residues: CASSLSPREQYF. CDR3 sequence (DNA): TGTGCCAGCAGTTTATCCCCCAGGGAGCAGTACTTC.

This rearrangement joins TRBV4-1 to TRBJ1-2; 7 bases line up with TRBD1. Trimming took 5 bases from V and 4 from J; bases not matched to a gene: 10. The germline V gene encodes CDR1 MGHRA and CDR2 YSYEKL. This CDR3 spans 15 amino acids. The CDR3 DNA sequence: TGCGCCAGCAGCAGAACAGGGGAGGCGGGCTATGGCTACACCTTC. Its protein is CASSRTGEAGYGYTF.

This sequence joins TRBV15 and TRBJ1-2, with a tentative D call TRBD1 (5 bases). The CDR3 loop spans 15 amino acids. Per the germline V gene, CDR1 is LNHNV and CDR2 is YYDKDF (reference sequence). V gave up 5 bases and J gave up 3 bases, with 16 bases separating them. CDR3 residues: CATSLAGNPYYGYTF. In nucleotides, the CDR3 is TGTGCCACCAGCCTTGCAGGGAACCCATACTATGGCTACACCTTC.